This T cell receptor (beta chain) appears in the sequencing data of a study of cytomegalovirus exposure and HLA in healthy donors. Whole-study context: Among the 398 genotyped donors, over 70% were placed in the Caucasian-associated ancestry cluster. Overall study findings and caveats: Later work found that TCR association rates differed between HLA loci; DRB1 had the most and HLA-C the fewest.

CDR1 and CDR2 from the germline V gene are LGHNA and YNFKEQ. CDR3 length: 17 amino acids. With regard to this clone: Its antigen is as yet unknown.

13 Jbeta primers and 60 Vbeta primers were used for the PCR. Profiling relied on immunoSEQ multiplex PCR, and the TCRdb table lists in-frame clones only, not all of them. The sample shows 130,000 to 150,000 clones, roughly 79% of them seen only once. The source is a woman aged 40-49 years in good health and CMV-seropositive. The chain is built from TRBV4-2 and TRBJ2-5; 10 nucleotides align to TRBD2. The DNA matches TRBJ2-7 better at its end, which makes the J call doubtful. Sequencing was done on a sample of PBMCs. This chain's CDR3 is CASSPGGGSGGSYEQYF. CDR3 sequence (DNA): TGTGCCAGCAGCCCCGGCGGGGGTAGCGGGGGGTCCTACGAGCAGTACTTC.